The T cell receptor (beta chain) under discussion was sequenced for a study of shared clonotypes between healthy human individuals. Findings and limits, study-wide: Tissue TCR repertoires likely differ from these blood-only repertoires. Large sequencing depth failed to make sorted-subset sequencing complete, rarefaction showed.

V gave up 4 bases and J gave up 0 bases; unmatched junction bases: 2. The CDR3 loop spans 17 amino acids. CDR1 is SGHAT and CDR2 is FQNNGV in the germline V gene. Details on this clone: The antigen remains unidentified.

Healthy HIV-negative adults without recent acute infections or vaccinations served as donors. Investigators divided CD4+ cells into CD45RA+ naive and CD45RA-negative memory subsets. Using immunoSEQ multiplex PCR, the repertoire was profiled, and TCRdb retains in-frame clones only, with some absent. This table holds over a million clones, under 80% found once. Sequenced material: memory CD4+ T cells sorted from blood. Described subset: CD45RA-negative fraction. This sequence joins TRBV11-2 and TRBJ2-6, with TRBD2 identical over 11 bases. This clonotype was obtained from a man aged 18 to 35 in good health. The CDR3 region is CASSSGTSGSGANVLTF. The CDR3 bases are TGTGCCAGCAGCTCTGGGACTAGCGGCTCTGGGGCCAACGTCCTGACTTTC.